A selection of T cell receptor beta chains follows, all from one sample in a study of blood T cell repertoires in COVID-19. The repertoire was sequenced with immunoSEQ multiplex PCR; TCRdb's copy has only in-frame clones and lacks some. Of fewer than 350,000 clones in the sample, about 87% are singletons; the top ten hold 1.5% to 2%. What was sequenced was peripheral blood. The source of these receptors is a woman in her twenties or thirties with COVID-19, enrolled during active disease. Each CDR3 is given with its conserved first and last residue. A D gene is named only where the DNA matches it firmly. Not every row has a clone size; where given, it reads once, few, many or a size class.

v_call: TRBV12-3/TRBV12-4
clone_size: NA
j_call: TRBJ2-5
d_call: TRBD1
cdr3_aa: CASRGTEETQYF
cdr3_nt: TGTGCCAGCAGAGGGACAGAAGAGACCCAGTACTTC

v_call: TRBV12-3/TRBV12-4
clone_size: NA
j_call: TRBJ1-1
d_call: NA
cdr3_aa: CASSNTGLRAFF
cdr3_nt: TGTGCCAGCAGCAACACAGGGCTGAGGGCTTTCTTT

v_call: TRBV7-2
clone_size: NA
j_call: TRBJ1-5
d_call: NA
cdr3_aa: CASSSVGYQPQHF
cdr3_nt: TGTGCCAGCAGCTCTGTGGGCTATCAGCCCCAGCATTTT

v_call: TRBV29-1
clone_size: NA
j_call: TRBJ1-2
d_call: NA
cdr3_aa: CSVEVRQRLNGYTF
cdr3_nt: TGCAGCGTTGAAGTGAGACAGCGCCTCAATGGCTACACCTTC

v_call: TRBV7-9
clone_size: NA
j_call: TRBJ2-7
d_call: NA
cdr3_aa: CASSPIGGLRSSYEQYF
cdr3_nt: TGTGCCAGCAGCCCCATAGGGGGTCTTAGATCCTCCTACGAGCAGTACTTC

v_call: TRBV28
clone_size: NA
j_call: TRBJ1-1
d_call: TRBD1
cdr3_aa: CASSTGGVGPSVWAFF
cdr3_nt: TGTGCCAGCAGTACAGGGGGGGTGGGTCCCTCGGTGTGGGCTTTCTTT

v_call: TRBV7-2
clone_size: NA
j_call: TRBJ1-2
d_call: TRBD1
cdr3_aa: CASSPRTGTGYGYTF
cdr3_nt: TGTGCCAGCAGCCCAAGAACCGGGACAGGGTATGGCTACACCTTC

v_call: TRBV11-3
clone_size: NA
j_call: TRBJ2-5
d_call: TRBD2
cdr3_aa: CASGSGGPGQETQYF
cdr3_nt: TGTGCCAGTGGGAGCGGGGGGCCGGGTCAAGAGACCCAGTACTTC

v_call: TRBV19
clone_size: NA
j_call: TRBJ2-2
d_call: TRBD2
cdr3_aa: CASSDRTSGAGELFF
cdr3_nt: TGTGCCAGTAGTGATAGGACTAGTGGAGCCGGGGAGCTGTTTTTT

v_call: TRBV25-1
clone_size: NA
j_call: TRBJ1-1
d_call: NA
cdr3_aa: CASRFSGTEAFF
cdr3_nt: TGTGCCAGCAGATTTTCGGGGACTGAAGCTTTCTTT

v_call: TRBV5-5
clone_size: NA
j_call: TRBJ2-1
d_call: TRBD2
cdr3_aa: CASSSRTSGGFF
cdr3_nt: TGTGCCAGCAGCTCACGGACTAGCGGTGGGTTCTTC

v_call: TRBV11-2
clone_size: NA
j_call: TRBJ1-1
d_call: NA
cdr3_aa: CASSSFMNTEAFF
cdr3_nt: TGTGCCAGCAGCTCCTTTATGAACACTGAAGCTTTCTTT

v_call: TRBV7-8
clone_size: NA
j_call: TRBJ1-1
d_call: NA
cdr3_aa: CASSWRESSEAFF
cdr3_nt: TGTGCCAGCAGCTGGAGGGAGAGTAGTGAAGCTTTCTTT

v_call: TRBV5-6
clone_size: NA
j_call: TRBJ1-2
d_call: NA
cdr3_aa: CASSLINLDSSYGYTF
cdr3_nt: TGTGCCAGCAGCTTAATAAACCTCGACAGCTCCTATGGCTACACCTTC

v_call: TRBV5-1
clone_size: NA
j_call: TRBJ1-1
d_call: NA
cdr3_aa: CASSLRQGYDTEAFF
cdr3_nt: TGCGCCAGCAGCTTGCGTCAGGGGTATGACACTGAAGCTTTCTTT

v_call: TRBV19
clone_size: NA
j_call: TRBJ2-3
d_call: NA
cdr3_aa: CASSTWGGPDTQYF
cdr3_nt: TGTGCCAGTAGTACCTGGGGGGGCCCAGATACGCAGTATTTT

v_call: TRBV24-1
clone_size: NA
j_call: TRBJ1-5
d_call: NA
cdr3_aa: CATSEGEESQPQHF
cdr3_nt: TGTGCCACCAGTGAAGGGGAGGAATCTCAGCCCCAGCATTTT

v_call: TRBV11-2
clone_size: NA
j_call: TRBJ1-1
d_call: NA
cdr3_aa: CASSPRSREGNTEAFF
cdr3_nt: TGTGCCAGCAGCCCCCGATCCCGGGAGGGGAACACTGAAGCTTTCTTT

v_call: TRBV5-1
clone_size: NA
j_call: TRBJ1-2
d_call: NA
cdr3_aa: CASSPGQDYGYTF
cdr3_nt: TGCGCCAGCAGCCCCGGACAAGACTATGGCTACACCTTC

v_call: TRBV12-3/TRBV12-4
clone_size: NA
j_call: TRBJ2-1
d_call: NA
cdr3_aa: CASSWGDEQFF
cdr3_nt: TGTGCCAGCAGTTGGGGGGATGAGCAGTTCTTC

v_call: TRBV4-1
clone_size: NA
j_call: TRBJ1-2
d_call: TRBD1
cdr3_aa: CASSQGLRGRNLRSNYGYTF
cdr3_nt: TGCGCCAGCAGCCAAGGGCTCAGGGGGCGCAATCTCCGGTCCAACTATGGCTACACCTTC

v_call: TRBV5-4
clone_size: NA
j_call: TRBJ1-3
d_call: NA
cdr3_aa: CASSFDLSSGNTIYF
cdr3_nt: TGTGCCAGCAGCTTCGACTTGAGCTCTGGAAACACCATATATTTT

v_call: TRBV7-9
clone_size: NA
j_call: TRBJ1-4
d_call: NA
cdr3_aa: CASSLARLPGANEKLFF
cdr3_nt: TGTGCCAGCAGCTTAGCGCGGCTACCAGGGGCTAATGAAAAACTGTTTTTT

v_call: TRBV28
clone_size: NA
j_call: TRBJ1-1
d_call: TRBD1
cdr3_aa: CASSFRQGEAFF
cdr3_nt: TGTGCCAGCAGTTTTCGACAGGGGGAAGCTTTCTTT

v_call: TRBV12-5
clone_size: NA
j_call: TRBJ2-2
d_call: TRBD2
cdr3_aa: CASGRGGGGELFF
cdr3_nt: TGTGCTAGTGGCCGGGGGGGCGGCGGGGAGCTGTTTTTT

v_call: TRBV29-1
clone_size: NA
j_call: TRBJ2-2
d_call: NA
cdr3_aa: CSVEDRGGAGELFF
cdr3_nt: TGCAGCGTTGAAGATCGGGGCGGGGCCGGGGAGCTGTTTTTT

v_call: TRBV28
clone_size: NA
j_call: TRBJ1-2
d_call: NA
cdr3_aa: CASSLTVAGYTF
cdr3_nt: TGTGCCAGCAGTTTGACAGTAGCTGGCTACACCTTC

v_call: TRBV19
clone_size: NA
j_call: TRBJ1-5
d_call: NA
cdr3_aa: CASSMYKYSNQPQHF
cdr3_nt: TGTGCCAGTAGTATGTACAAGTATAGCAATCAGCCCCAGCATTTT

v_call: TRBV19
clone_size: NA
j_call: TRBJ1-3
d_call: NA
cdr3_aa: CASSTSTGSSGNTIYF
cdr3_nt: TGTGCCAGTAGTACAAGTACAGGGAGCTCTGGAAACACCATATATTTT

v_call: TRBV10-3
clone_size: NA
j_call: TRBJ2-5
d_call: TRBD2
cdr3_aa: CAISELAGGLYQETQYF
cdr3_nt: TGTGCCATCAGTGAACTAGCGGGGGGACTGTACCAAGAGACCCAGTACTTC

v_call: TRBV2
clone_size: NA
j_call: TRBJ2-1
d_call: NA
cdr3_aa: CASSPGILNEQFF
cdr3_nt: TGTGCCAGCAGTCCCGGGATCCTCAATGAGCAGTTCTTC

v_call: TRBV5-6
clone_size: NA
j_call: TRBJ2-4
d_call: NA
cdr3_aa: CASSSRGKGNIQYF
cdr3_nt: TGTGCCAGCAGTTCTAGGGGGAAGGGGAACATTCAGTACTTC

v_call: TRBV12-1
clone_size: NA
j_call: TRBJ1-5
d_call: NA
cdr3_aa: CASSSMTGVNQPQHF
cdr3_nt: TGTGCCAGCAGCTCCATGACAGGGGTAAATCAGCCCCAGCATTTT

v_call: TRBV4-2
clone_size: NA
j_call: TRBJ1-2
d_call: NA
cdr3_aa: CASCPVPSNYGYTF
cdr3_nt: TGTGCCAGCTGCCCGGTCCCATCTAACTATGGCTACACCTTC

v_call: TRBV19
clone_size: NA
j_call: TRBJ2-2
d_call: TRBD2
cdr3_aa: CASSGLAGGQTSGELFF
cdr3_nt: TGTGCCAGTAGTGGACTAGCGGGGGGGCAAACGAGCGGGGAGCTGTTTTTT

v_call: TRBV11-2
clone_size: NA
j_call: TRBJ2-1
d_call: TRBD1
cdr3_aa: CASSSSGGSSEQFF
cdr3_nt: TGTGCCAGCAGCTCCTCAGGGGGAAGTAGTGAGCAGTTCTTC

v_call: TRBV5-4
clone_size: NA
j_call: TRBJ2-7
d_call: NA
cdr3_aa: CASSLGQGPYEQYF
cdr3_nt: TGTGCCAGCAGCTTGGGCCAGGGCCCCTACGAGCAGTACTTC

v_call: TRBV5-1
clone_size: NA
j_call: TRBJ1-2
d_call: TRBD1
cdr3_aa: CASSLNTGGDGYTF
cdr3_nt: TGCGCCAGCAGCTTAAACACAGGGGGCGATGGCTACACCTTC

v_call: TRBV28
clone_size: NA
j_call: TRBJ1-2
d_call: NA
cdr3_aa: CASRGNLGGDVGGYTF
cdr3_nt: TGTGCCAGCAGGGGGAACCTCGGCGGGGACGTAGGGGGCTACACCTTC

v_call: TRBV19
clone_size: NA
j_call: TRBJ1-3
d_call: NA
cdr3_aa: CASGVSGNTIYF
cdr3_nt: TGTGCATCAGGGGTCTCTGGAAACACCATATATTTT

v_call: TRBV5-1
clone_size: NA
j_call: TRBJ1-3
d_call: NA
cdr3_aa: CASSFGDGGNTIYF
cdr3_nt: TGCGCCAGCAGCTTTGGAGACGGGGGAAACACCATATATTTT

v_call: TRBV6-5
clone_size: NA
j_call: TRBJ2-3
d_call: TRBD2
cdr3_aa: CASSSDLAGEGDTQYF
cdr3_nt: TGTGCCAGCAGTTCCGATCTAGCGGGGGAGGGAGATACGCAGTATTTT

v_call: TRBV3-1/TRBV3-2
clone_size: NA
j_call: TRBJ1-2
d_call: NA
cdr3_aa: CASSPMPGLHLSGYTF
cdr3_nt: TGTGCCAGCAGCCCCATGCCGGGACTTCATCTATCTGGCTACACCTTC

v_call: TRBV6-6
clone_size: NA
j_call: TRBJ1-6
d_call: NA
cdr3_aa: CASSSQPGRYSPLHF
cdr3_nt: TGTGCCAGCAGTTCCCAGCCAGGGCGCTATTCACCCCTCCACTTT

v_call: TRBV3-1/TRBV3-2
clone_size: NA
j_call: TRBJ2-7
d_call: TRBD1
cdr3_aa: CASSQGSGTGSYEQYF
cdr3_nt: TGTGCCAGCAGCCAAGGATCCGGGACAGGGAGTTACGAGCAGTACTTC

v_call: TRBV28
clone_size: NA
j_call: TRBJ1-1
d_call: TRBD1
cdr3_aa: CASTQQGRWTEAFF
cdr3_nt: TGTGCCAGCACCCAACAGGGGAGGTGGACTGAAGCTTTCTTT

v_call: TRBV5-8
clone_size: NA
j_call: TRBJ1-5
d_call: NA
cdr3_aa: CASFLPGGSNQPQHF
cdr3_nt: TGTGCCAGCTTCCTGCCGGGAGGAAGCAATCAGCCCCAGCATTTT

v_call: TRBV10-2
clone_size: NA
j_call: TRBJ1-1
d_call: NA
cdr3_aa: CASSDGIRGSEAFF
cdr3_nt: TGCGCCAGCAGCGACGGGATTAGAGGGTCTGAAGCTTTCTTT

v_call: TRBV12-5
clone_size: NA
j_call: TRBJ2-7
d_call: NA
cdr3_aa: CASGLTTGYEQYF
cdr3_nt: TGTGCTAGTGGTTTGACGACGGGTTACGAGCAGTACTTC

v_call: TRBV5-5
clone_size: few
j_call: TRBJ2-7
d_call: TRBD1
cdr3_aa: CASSLFGTGGSEQYF
cdr3_nt: TGTGCCAGCAGCTTGTTCGGGACAGGGGGCAGCGAGCAGTACTTC

v_call: TRBV29-1
clone_size: NA
j_call: TRBJ1-2
d_call: TRBD1
cdr3_aa: CSVDGTGGYGYTF
cdr3_nt: TGCAGCGTTGACGGGACAGGGGGCTATGGCTACACCTTC